The 8 T cell receptor beta chains below were found in one sample sequenced in a study of T cells in localized non-small cell lung cancer. Only in-frame clones appear in the TCRdb table, and some are missing; sequencing was by immunoSEQ multiplex PCR. The sample contains some 2,600 clones, less than 25% of which appear only once. Here the sequenced sample was lung tumor tissue, taken before any cancer treatment. Receptors originate from a woman aged 40 to 75 with stage I lung adenocarcinoma.

This clone is judged large (0.1 to 1%). The V and J genes are TRBV11-3 and TRBJ1-5, with no clear D. The V gene's germline CDR1 is SGHNT and CDR2 YENEEA. V was trimmed by 3 bases and J by 1 base, leaving 10 bases between them. The CDR3 consists of 15 residues. The CDR3 spells CASSLATASNQPQHF. CDR3 nucleotide sequence: TGTGCCAGCAGCTTGGCCACCGCGAGCAATCAGCCCCAGCATTTT.

The chain recombines TRBV5-1 with TRBJ2-7, with D possibly being TRBD2 (5 bases). Trimming stripped 4 bases from V and 3 bases from J, with 14 bases between. Per germline, CDR1 SGHRS and CDR2 YFSETQ. CDR3 length: 14 residues. In DNA, the CDR3 is TGCGCCAGCAGCCAAGCCGACGGGGACTACGAGCAGTACTTC. It codes for CASSQADGDYEQYF.

In this sample, this clone turned up a few times. The chain couples TRBV10-2 to TRBJ2-3; 7 bases line up with TRBD2. The V gene's germline CDR1 is WSHSY and CDR2 SAAADI. V gave up 4 bases and J gave up 5 bases; unmatched junction bases: 9. CDR3 length: 15 residues. DNA for the CDR3: TGCGCCAGCAGTGTAACCAGCGGGGCTGGAGATACGCAGTATTTT. It is translated as CASSVTSGAGDTQYF.

A few counts support this clone. The chain links TRBV9 to TRBJ2-1; 15 positions match TRBD2. Germline V CDR1 and CDR2: SGDLS, YYNGEE. This CDR3 contains 17 residues. J lost 1 base, V lost 4 bases, and 3 bases had no gene match. CDR3 residues: CASSRTSGGASYNEQFF. CDR3 bases: TGTGCCAGCAGCCGGACTAGCGGGGGGGCTTCCTACAATGAGCAGTTCTTC.

This clone occurred a few times. The chain uses TRBV28 and TRBJ1-2, with no clear D. The CDR3 length is 12 residues. Trimming left V 5 bases short and J 6 bases short, with 10 bases between. CDR1 and CDR2 from the germline V gene are MDHEN and SYDVKM. The DNA of the CDR3 is TGTGCCAGCAGTGCCGGGTTCGATGGCTACACCTTC. Its translation: CASSAGFDGYTF.

This chain joins TRBV19 and TRBJ2-1; TRBD2 is a possible D gene (5 bases). V was cut by 2 bases and J by 6 bases, with 8 bases left in between. Germline assignment: CDR1 LNHDA and CDR2 SQIVND (reference sequence). The CDR3 is 13 residues long. CDR3 coding DNA: TGTGCCAGTAGTATACTAGCAAGCAATGAGCAGTTCTTC. Translated: CASSILASNEQFF.

This clone was counted only a few times. The chain has TRBV11-3 and TRBJ2-2; TRBD1 aligns across 9 bases. V trimming: 6 bases; J trimming: 6 bases; junction bases outside the gene matches: 5. CDR3 length: 14 amino acids. The germline gives CDR1 SGHNT, CDR2 YENEEA. CDR3 nucleotide sequence: TGTGCCAGCAGGTCACAGGGGGCCTCCGGGGAGCTGTTTTTT. This encodes CASRSQGASGELFF.

This clone is medium-sized in the sample. The chain has TRBV6-8 and TRBJ1-4; the D is unclear. V was shortened by 10 bases and J by 6 bases, with 15 bases between the two germline ends. CDR1 and CDR2 from the germline V gene are MNHGY and SAAAGT. This CDR3 contains 13 residues. The CDR3 sequence: CATLSATDEKLFF. The CDR3 DNA follows: TGTGCCACCCTATCGGCGACTGATGAAAAACTGTTTTTT.